What follows are 18 T cell receptor beta chains derived from one specimen sequenced in a study of radiotherapy plus CTLA-4 blockade in lung cancer. Measured with immunoSEQ multiplex PCR; TCRdb has only the in-frame clones, and not every one. The sample consists of 11,000 to 15,000 clones, about 90% of them appearing once. Source: peripheral blood, taken from a patient treated with radiotherapy plus ipilimumab. These receptor sequences come from a human donor with non-small cell lung cancer that progressed on radiotherapy plus ipilimumab. Some clones in this sample may be carry-over from other donors' samples.

The chain couples TRBV6-6 to TRBJ2-1; D possibly corresponds to TRBD2 (6 bases). The V gene lost 7 bases and the J gene lost 9 bases, with 10 bases spanning the gap. This CDR3 has 11 amino acids. Per the germline V gene, CDR1 is MNHNY and CDR2 is SVGAGI (reference sequence). The CDR3 region has the DNA TGTGCCAGCACCGGGGGTGTTGAGCAGTTCTTC. It encodes CASTGGVEQFF.

The chain combines TRBV9 with TRBJ2-5; 8 bases line up with TRBD1. CDR1 and CDR2 (germline): SGDLS, YYNGEE. The CDR3 covers 14 residues. Trimming took 3 bases from V and 1 from J; bases not matched to a gene: 2. This CDR3 is CASSGDRFQETQYF. CDR3 DNA sequence: TGTGCCAGCAGCGGGGACAGGTTCCAAGAGACCCAGTACTTC. Drawing the rest from reference TRBV9 and TRBJ2-5, the complete variable domain is DSGVTQTPKHLITATGQRVTLRCSPRSGDLSVYWYQQSLDQGLQFLIQYYNGEERAKGNILERFSAQQFPDLHSELNLSSLELGDSALYFCASSGDRFQETQYFGPGTRLLVL.

The chain employs TRBV7-2 and TRBJ2-5; TRBD2 matches at 8 bases. With V trimmed by 5 bases and J by 5 bases, 19 bases remained unmatched. The CDR3 is 18 residues long. In germline, CDR1 is SGHTA, CDR2 FQGNSA. The CDR3 sequence is CASSVPQMAGGGGETQYF. CDR3 coding DNA: TGTGCCAGCAGCGTACCGCAAATGGCGGGAGGAGGGGGGGAGACCCAGTACTTC.

The rearrangement links TRBV2 to TRBJ1-2; TRBD1 might be the D (5 bases). The CDR3 has 11 residues. V lost 10 bases and J lost 8, with 14 bases in between. Per the germline V gene, CDR1 is SNHLY and CDR2 is FYNNEI. The CDR3 is CAIMEGNGYTF. CDR3 nucleotides: TGTGCCATAATGGAGGGGAACGGCTACACCTTC. The full variable domain, completed using reference TRBV2 and TRBJ1-2, is EPEVTQTPSHQVTQMGQEVILRCVPISNHLYFYWYRQILGQKVEFLVSFYNNEISEKSEIFDDQFSVERPDGSNFTLKIRSTKLEDSAMYFCAIMEGNGYTFGSGTRLTVV.

The CDR3 coding sequence is TGTGCCAGCAGCCCGAGAGGACTAGCGGGCTCCTACGAGCAGTACTTC. Translating gives CASSPRGLAGSYEQYF. The J gene is TRBJ2-7, the V gene TRBV7-9, with 11 bases fitting TRBD2. The V gene's germline CDR1 is SEHNR and CDR2 FQNEAQ (reference sequence). V shed 5 bases, J shed 0 bases, and the junction held 6 bases outside the gene matches. The CDR3 loop spans 16 amino acids.

This sequence joins TRBV6-5 and TRBJ2-3; 12 bases line up with TRBD2. V lost 6 bases to trimming and J lost 6 bases; unmatched junction nucleotides: 7. Germline-derived CDR1 and CDR2 are MNHEY and SVGAGI. CDR3 size: 15 residues. CDR3 in DNA: TGTGCCAGCAGCCACAGACTAGCGGGAGAGGATACGCAGTATTTT. Residues: CASSHRLAGEDTQYF.

The chain is built from TRBV14 and TRBJ1-1; unclear D gene. Deletions cut 1 base from V and 0 bases from J, with 3 bases between. The CDR3 covers 13 residues. Germline V CDR1 and CDR2: SGHDN, FVKESK. The chain's CDR3 is CASSQVVNTEAFF. DNA for the CDR3: TGTGCCAGCAGCCAAGTAGTGAACACTGAAGCTTTCTTT.

CDR3 sequence: CASRLTDSDTEAFF. For the CDR3, the DNA is TGTGCCAGCAGACTCACGGACAGTGACACTGAAGCTTTCTTT. The chain is built from TRBV2 and TRBJ1-1; maybe TRBD1 (6 bases). The germline gives CDR1 SNHLY, CDR2 FYNNEI. This CDR3 comprises 14 residues. Trimming stripped 6 bases from V and 3 bases from J, with 14 bases between.

The rearrangement uses TRBV7-2 and TRBJ2-3, with TRBD2 matching over 14 bases. In germline, CDR1 is SGHTA, CDR2 FQGNSA. The CDR3 consists of 17 residues. The junction had 11 bases not matched to a gene; V was cut back by 4 bases and J by 8 bases. In nucleotides, the CDR3 is TGTGCCAGCAGCTCCGGCAGAGCGACTAGCGGGAGGGGTACGCAGTATTTT. The encoded protein is CASSSGRATSGRGTQYF.

This sequence joins TRBV10-3 and TRBJ1-2; no definite D call. Trimming took 3 bases from V and 6 from J, leaving 5 bases between them. CDR1 ENHRY and CDR2 SYGVKD come from the germline V gene. CDR3 length: 11 amino acids. The CDR3 nucleotides read TGTGCCATCAGTGACGGGAATGGCTACACCTTC. Amino acids: CAISDGNGYTF.

The J gene is TRBJ1-6, the V gene TRBV2; no definite D call. CDR1 and CDR2 from the germline V gene are SNHLY and FYNNEI. This CDR3 spans 15 amino acids. The V end was cut by 5 bases, the J end by 9 bases, with 17 bases between. The CDR3 loop is CASSRAALGGSPLHF. The DNA for the CDR3 is TGTGCCAGCAGTAGGGCGGCCCTCGGAGGTTCACCCCTCCACTTT. Looking up the rest from reference TRBV2 and TRBJ1-6 gives the full variable domain: EPEVTQTPSHQVTQMGQEVILRCVPISNHLYFYWYRQILGQKVEFLVSFYNNEISEKSEIFDDQFSVERPDGSNFTLKIRSTKLEDSAMYFCASSRAALGGSPLHFGNGTRLTVT.

In regard to this clone: The germline gene is not matched at one end of the junction; a read error may be the cause. V gene TRBV10-3 combines with J gene TRBJ2-7; D possibly corresponds to TRBD1 (5 bases). The CDR3 loop spans 14 amino acids. Per the germline V gene, CDR1 is ENHRY and CDR2 is SYGVKD. CDR3: CATSDSTGLYEQYF. In DNA form, the CDR3 reads TGTGCCACCAGTGACAGTACAGGTCTCTACGAGCAGTACTTC.

The rearrangement links TRBV18 to TRBJ1-6; D call uncertain. With 6 bases removed from V and 9 bases from J, the gap between germline ends came to 15 bases. This CDR3 is 14 amino acids long. Per the germline V gene, CDR1 is KGHSH and CDR2 is LQKENI. The CDR3 reads CASSPEAEGSPLHF. The CDR3 bases are TGTGCCAGCTCGCCAGAGGCCGAGGGTTCACCCCTCCACTTT.

The chain is built from TRBV28 and TRBJ2-3; D ambiguous. Germline CDR1 and CDR2: MDHEN and SYDVKM. The CDR3 is 11 amino acids. V was shortened by 8 bases and J by 11 bases, with 14 bases between the two germline ends. The CDR3 DNA reads TGTGCCAGCCATTATAGCAGAAGGCAGTATTTT. This sequence encodes CASHYSRRQYF. Full variable domain (outside the CDR3, taken from reference TRBV28 and TRBJ2-3): DVKVTQSSRYLVKRTGEKVFLECVQDMDHENMFWYRQDPGLGLRLIYFSYDVKMKEKGDIPEGYSVSREKKERFSLILESASTNQTSMYLCASHYSRRQYFGPGTRLTVL.

V usage is TRBV5-4 and J usage is TRBJ2-7, with D perhaps TRBD1 (6 bases). The CDR3 runs to 14 residues. Deletions cut 0 bases from V and 2 bases from J, with 9 bases between. Germline V CDR1 and CDR2: SGHNT, YYREEE (reference sequence). The CDR3: CASSLVGTPYEQYF. In nucleotides, the CDR3 is TGTGCCAGCAGCTTGGTTGGGACACCCTACGAGCAGTACTTC. Full variable domain (missing parts from reference TRBV5-4 and TRBJ2-7): ETGVTQSPTHLIKTRGQQVTLRCSSQSGHNTVSWYQQALGQGPQFIFQYYREEENGRGNFPPRFSGLQFPNYSSELNVNALELDDSALYLCASSLVGTPYEQYFGPGTRLTVT.

The chain uses TRBV7-2 and TRBJ2-1, with D maybe TRBD1 (6 bases). Germline V gives CDR1 SGHTA, CDR2 FQGNSA. There are 12 residues in the CDR3. Deletions cut 3 bases from V and 10 bases from J, with 10 bases between. The DNA of the CDR3 is TGTGCCAGCAGCTTTTTGACAGGAGAGCAGTTCTTC. This gives the protein CASSFLTGEQFF.

This chain uses TRBV7-9 with TRBJ2-7; 11 nucleotides agree with TRBD1. The germline V gene encodes CDR1 SEHNR and CDR2 FQNEAQ (reference sequence). This CDR3 spans 12 amino acids. J gave up 6 bases and V 8 bases, and 3 bases lay outside the gene matches. CDR3 sequence: CASGTGGFEQYF. In DNA, the CDR3 is TGTGCCAGCGGGACAGGGGGTTTCGAGCAGTACTTC.

This clone occurred once. The gene calls are TRBV9 and TRBJ2-1; 10 positions agree with TRBD2. The CDR3 runs to 16 residues. J gave up 2 bases and V 4 bases, and 6 bases lay outside the gene matches. Germline V gene lookup returns CDR1 SGDLS and CDR2 YYNGEE. CDR3 amino acids: CASSQRLAGTYNEQFF. The CDR3 DNA is TGTGCCAGCAGCCAAAGACTAGCGGGTACCTACAATGAGCAGTTCTTC.